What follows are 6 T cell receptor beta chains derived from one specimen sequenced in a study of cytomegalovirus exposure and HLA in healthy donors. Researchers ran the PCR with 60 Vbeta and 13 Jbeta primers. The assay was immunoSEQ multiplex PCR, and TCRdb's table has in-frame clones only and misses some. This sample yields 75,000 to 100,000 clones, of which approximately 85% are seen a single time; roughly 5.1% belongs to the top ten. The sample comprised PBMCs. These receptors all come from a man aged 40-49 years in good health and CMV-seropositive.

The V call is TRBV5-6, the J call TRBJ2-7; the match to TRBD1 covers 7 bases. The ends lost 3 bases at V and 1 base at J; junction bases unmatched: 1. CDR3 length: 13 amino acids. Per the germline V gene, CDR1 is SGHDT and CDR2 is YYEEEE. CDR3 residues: CASSWGQSYEQYF. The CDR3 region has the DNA TGTGCCAGCAGCTGGGGACAGTCCTACGAGCAGTACTTC.

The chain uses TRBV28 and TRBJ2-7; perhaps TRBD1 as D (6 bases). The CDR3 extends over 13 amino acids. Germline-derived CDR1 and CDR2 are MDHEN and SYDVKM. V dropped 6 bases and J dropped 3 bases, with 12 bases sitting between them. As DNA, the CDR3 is TGTGCCAGCAGAACATACAGGGACTACGAGCAGTACTTC. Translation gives CASRTYRDYEQYF. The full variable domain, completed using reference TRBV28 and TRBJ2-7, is DVKVTQSSRYLVKRTGEKVFLECVQDMDHENMFWYRQDPGLGLRLIYFSYDVKMKEKGDIPEGYSVSREKKERFSLILESASTNQTSMYLCASRTYRDYEQYFGPGTRLTVT.

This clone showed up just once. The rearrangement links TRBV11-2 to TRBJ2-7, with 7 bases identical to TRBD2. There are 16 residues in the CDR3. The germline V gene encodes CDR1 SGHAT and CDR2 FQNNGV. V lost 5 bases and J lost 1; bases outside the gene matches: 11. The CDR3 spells CASSIGGGRVSYEQYF. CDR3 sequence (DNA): TGTGCCAGCAGCATTGGGGGTGGGAGGGTTTCCTACGAGCAGTACTTC. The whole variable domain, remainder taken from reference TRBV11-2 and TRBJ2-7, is EAGVAQSPRYKIIEKRQSVAFWCNPISGHATLYWYQQILGQGPKLLIQFQNNGVVDDSQLPKDRFSAERLKGVDSTLKIQPAKLEDSAVYLCASSIGGGRVSYEQYFGPGTRLTVT.

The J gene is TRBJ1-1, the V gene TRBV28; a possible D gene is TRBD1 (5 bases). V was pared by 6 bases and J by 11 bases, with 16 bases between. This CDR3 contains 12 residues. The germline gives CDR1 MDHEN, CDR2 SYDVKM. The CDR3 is CASSSGEPSAFF. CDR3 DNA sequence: TGTGCCAGCAGCTCGGGGGAGCCCTCCGCTTTCTTT.

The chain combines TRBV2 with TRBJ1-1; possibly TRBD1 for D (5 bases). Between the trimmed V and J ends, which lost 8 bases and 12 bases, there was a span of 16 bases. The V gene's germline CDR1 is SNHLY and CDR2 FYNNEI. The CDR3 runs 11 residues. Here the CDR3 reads CASRGGSYPFF. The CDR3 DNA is TGTGCCAGCCGGGGGGGATCCTATCCTTTCTTT.

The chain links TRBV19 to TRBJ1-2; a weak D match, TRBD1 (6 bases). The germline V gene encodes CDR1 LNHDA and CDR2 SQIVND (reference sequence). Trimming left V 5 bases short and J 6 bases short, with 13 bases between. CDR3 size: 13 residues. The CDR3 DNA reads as TGTGCCAGTAGTTTACAGGGAGTTGATGGCTACACCTTC. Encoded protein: CASSLQGVDGYTF.